The T cell receptor (beta chain) under discussion was sequenced for a study of STAT5B mutations in CD4+ large granular lymphocyte leukemia. Points from the study as a whole: 8/27 top patient clones versus 2/35 control clones were TRBV06-family. No patients shared main leukemic clonotypes, though about 25% appeared at low frequency elsewhere.

Note on this clone: The antigen remains unidentified.

Trimming took 5 bases from V and 1 from J, leaving 17 bases between them. Germline CDR1 MNHEY, CDR2 SMNVEV (reference sequence). The CDR3 contains 16 residues. The survey-level immunoSEQ assay was used. Libraries were prepared by immunoSEQ multiplex PCR; TCRdb keeps only in-frame clonotypes and omits some of them. This table holds some 34,000 clones, more than 60% found once. The gene calls are TRBV27 and TRBJ1-1; a weak D match, TRBD1 (6 bases). The sample consisted of CD4+ T cells from blood buffy coats. This TCR was recovered from a human donor in good health. CDR3 nucleotides: TGTGCCAGCAGTCCCCGGGCGAGACAGGCGAACACTGAAGCTTTCTTT. This encodes CASSPRARQANTEAFF.